What follows are 30 T cell receptor beta chains derived from one specimen sequenced in a study of TIL therapy for anti-PD-1-resistant metastatic lung cancer. The libraries were made with immunoSEQ v3. Generated by immunoSEQ multiplex PCR, the TCRdb table keeps only in-frame clones and is missing some. The table lists 50,000 to 65,000 clones, approximately 69% of them singletons, with around 6.6% in the top ten. Time point: pre-treatment sample, taken before nivolumab and TIL therapy. The sequences come from blood, collected at baseline. The receptors come from a person aged 25 to 79 with non-small cell lung cancer.

The V gene is TRBV25-1, the J gene TRBJ2-3; D call uncertain. The V and J ends lost 1 base and 1 base respectively, with 12 bases between them. This CDR3 region has 16 residues. In germline, CDR1 is MGHDK, CDR2 SYGVNS. In nucleotides, the CDR3 is TGTGCCAGCAGTGAATCCTTCACCGGCCGCACAGATACGCAGTATTTT. Translated, it gives CASSESFTGRTDTQYF.

The V gene is TRBV10-2, the J gene TRBJ2-2; D gene uncertain. Trimming removed 3 bases from V and 2 bases from J, with 4 bases in between. Germline V CDR1 and CDR2: WSHSY, SAAADI. This CDR3 region has 13 residues. As DNA, the CDR3 is TGCGCCAGCAGTGACAGCAACACCGGGGAGCTGTTTTTT. It is translated as CASSDSNTGELFF.

The chain has TRBV10-3 and TRBJ2-1, with 8 bases identical to TRBD2. The CDR3 is made up of 15 amino acids. The J segment lost 5 bases and the V segment lost 6 bases, leaving 9 bases of the junction unmatched. Per germline, CDR1 ENHRY and CDR2 SYGVKD. The CDR3 region is CAIREGLGNHNEQFF. Written as DNA, the CDR3 is TGTGCCATCAGAGAGGGACTAGGGAACCACAATGAGCAGTTCTTC.

The chain is built from TRBV30 and TRBJ1-2; 7 positions agree with TRBD1. The J segment lost 4 bases and the V segment lost 0 bases, leaving 8 bases of the junction unmatched. Per the germline V gene, CDR1 is GTSNPN and CDR2 is SVGIG (reference sequence). The CDR3 runs 15 residues. CDR3 sequence reads: CAWSVTGAGSYGYTF. DNA of the CDR3: TGTGCCTGGAGTGTAACAGGGGCGGGATCCTATGGCTACACCTTC.

The chain is built from TRBV19 and TRBJ2-2; maybe TRBD2 (6 bases). Per germline, CDR1 LNHDA and CDR2 SQIVND (reference sequence). The CDR3 has 16 residues. Trimming removed 5 bases at V and 0 bases at J, with 13 bases between. In DNA form, the CDR3 reads TGTGCCAGTAGTGAGCCCGGGGGAACGAACACCGGGGAGCTGTTTTTT. It codes for CASSEPGGTNTGELFF.

The genes are TRBV19 and TRBJ1-1; no clear D. The V and J ends lost 7 bases and 0 bases respectively, with 12 bases between them. This CDR3 is 14 amino acids long. The germline gives CDR1 LNHDA, CDR2 SQIVND (reference sequence). CDR3 amino acids: CASTRNRLNTEAFF. The CDR3 DNA sequence: TGTGCCAGTACCCGGAATAGGTTGAACACTGAAGCTTTCTTT. Looking up the rest from reference TRBV19 and TRBJ1-1 gives the full variable domain: DGGITQSPKYLFRKEGQNVTLSCEQNLNHDAMYWYRQDPGQGLRLIYYSQIVNDFQKGDIAEGYSVSREKKESFPLTVTSAQKNPTAFYLCASTRNRLNTEAFFGQGTRLTVV.

This clone was recorded a few times. The V and J genes are TRBV7-8 and TRBJ1-2, with D hard to call. CDR3 length: 13 residues. The V and J ends lost 5 bases and 8 bases respectively, with 15 bases between them. CDR1 is SGHVS and CDR2 is FQNEAQ in the germline V gene. Here the CDR3 DNA reads TGTGCCAGCAGCCCCGACAAGGTCGCCGGCTACACCTTC. Amino acid sequence: CASSPDKVAGYTF.

The V gene is TRBV10-3, the J gene TRBJ2-5; 7 bases align to TRBD2. This CDR3 is 16 amino acids long. In germline, CDR1 is ENHRY, CDR2 SYGVKD. J was trimmed by 3 bases and V by 3 bases; bases with no gene match: 10. The CDR3 nucleotides are TGTGCCATCAGTGATTCTCGCGGGAGTTCGGAAGAGACCCAGTACTTC. Translated, it gives CAISDSRGSSEETQYF.

This clone has just a few counts. The chain has TRBV5-5 and TRBJ1-6, with 10 bases fitting TRBD1. After removal of 4 bases from V and 11 bases from J, the junction contained 9 bases not matched to a gene. Germline V lookup: CDR1 SGHKS, CDR2 YYEKEE (reference sequence). The CDR3 is 15 residues long. CDR3 sequence: CASSPGTGERAPLHF. The CDR3, as DNA: TGTGCCAGCAGCCCCGGGACAGGGGAACGGGCACCCCTCCACTTT.

The rearrangement joins TRBV30 to TRBJ2-2; D possibly uses TRBD1 or TRBD2 (5 bases each). Trimming took 2 bases from V and 1 from J, leaving 11 bases between them. This CDR3 spans 15 amino acids. CDR1 and CDR2 from the germline V gene are GTSNPN and SVGIG (reference sequence). The chain's CDR3 is CAWSSGTGNTGELFF. Here the CDR3 DNA reads TGTGCCTGGAGTTCCGGGACGGGGAACACCGGGGAGCTGTTTTTT.

DNA for the CDR3: TGTGCCAGCAGCTTCGGGGTGGATACGCAGTATTTT. Its protein product is CASSFGVDTQYF. The chain employs TRBV7-9 and TRBJ2-3; the D gene is possibly TRBD2 (5 bases). This CDR3 contains 12 residues. The germline V gene encodes CDR1 SEHNR and CDR2 FQNEAQ (reference sequence). V dropped 3 bases and J dropped 6 bases, with 7 bases sitting between them.

This chain uses TRBV2 with TRBJ2-1; 11 positions match TRBD2. The CDR3 consists of 15 residues. V shed 4 bases, J shed 6 bases, and the junction held 5 bases outside the gene matches. In germline, CDR1 is SNHLY, CDR2 FYNNEI. The DNA for the CDR3 is TGTGCCAGCAGTGTTGAGACTAGCGGGGCCAATGAGCAGTTCTTC. It is translated as CASSVETSGANEQFF.

V is TRBV5-1 and J is TRBJ2-1; 7 bases match TRBD2. This CDR3 is built from 14 residues. The J segment lost 8 bases and the V segment lost 0 bases, leaving 5 bases of the junction unmatched. CDR1 and CDR2 from the germline V gene are SGHRS and YFSETQ. CDR3 sequence: CASSLEGREDEQFF. The CDR3 bases are TGCGCCAGCAGCTTGGAGGGACGGGAGGATGAGCAGTTCTTC.

This clone was seen a few times. The chain combines TRBV11-2 with TRBJ1-2; 9 bases fit TRBD1. Germline assignment: CDR1 SGHAT and CDR2 FQNNGV. CDR3 size: 15 residues. The V segment lost 4 bases and the J segment 5 bases; nucleotides outside the gene matches: 8. CDR3 sequence reads: CASSSITGGVYGYTF. The CDR3 nucleotides are TGTGCCAGCAGCTCCATCACAGGGGGCGTGTATGGCTACACCTTC.

This clone was recorded once. The V call is TRBV5-1, the J call TRBJ2-3, with D unclear. The V gene lost 2 bases and the J gene lost 4 bases, with 8 bases spanning the gap. There are 13 residues in the CDR3. CDR1 is SGHRS and CDR2 is YFSETQ in the germline V gene. The CDR3 loop reads CASSFLPADTQYF. Written as DNA, the CDR3 is TGCGCCAGCAGCTTTCTCCCCGCAGATACGCAGTATTTT.

The V gene is TRBV5-4, the J gene TRBJ1-1; tentatively, D is TRBD1 (5 bases). There are 14 residues in the CDR3. Germline assignment: CDR1 SGHNT and CDR2 YYREEE (reference sequence). Trimming removed 4 bases at V and 2 bases at J, with 12 bases between. CDR3 loop: CASSRQRRNTEAFF. The DNA of the CDR3 is TGTGCCAGCAGCAGACAGAGGAGAAACACTGAAGCTTTCTTT.

This clone occurred a few times. The rearrangement joins TRBV2 to TRBJ1-6; 8 positions agree with TRBD1. Germline loops: CDR1 SNHLY, CDR2 FYNNEI. The ends lost 7 bases at V and 8 bases at J; junction bases unmatched: 4. This CDR3 is built from 13 residues. The CDR3 region is CASMYRGDSPLHF. The CDR3 DNA is TGTGCCAGCATGTACAGGGGGGATTCACCCCTCCACTTT.

In DNA form, the CDR3 reads TGCGCCAGCAGCTTAGACACCTACTACGAGCAGTACTTC. Translating gives CASSLDTYYEQYF. V is TRBV5-1 and J is TRBJ2-7; no definite D call. The CDR3 sequence is 13 residues long. V was clipped by 2 bases and J by 3 bases, with 9 bases between them. From germline, CDR1 is SGHRS and CDR2 YFSETQ.

The chain combines TRBV28 with TRBJ2-1, with 11 bases identical to TRBD1. After removal of 4 bases from V and 7 bases from J, the junction contained 9 bases not matched to a gene. The germline CDR1 and CDR2 sequences are MDHEN and SYDVKM. The length of the CDR3 is 16 residues. CDR3 sequence reads: CASSSPGQGAGNEQFF. The CDR3 DNA is TGTGCCAGCAGTTCCCCCGGACAGGGGGCGGGGAATGAGCAGTTCTTC.

The chain uses TRBV5-1 and TRBJ1-1; maybe TRBD1 (5 bases). In germline, CDR1 is SGHRS, CDR2 YFSETQ. The CDR3 loop spans 16 amino acids. V shed 0 bases and J shed 4 bases, with 16 bases lying between them. In nucleotides, the CDR3 is TGCGCCAGCAGCTTGGGGGTGTTGCAGGGAAGCACTGAAGCTTTCTTT. It specifies CASSLGVLQGSTEAFF.

This clone has only a few counts. The CDR3 loop reads CASSLFEGANTEAFF. CDR3 DNA sequence: TGCGCCAGCAGCTTGTTCGAGGGGGCGAACACTGAAGCTTTCTTT. The chain recombines TRBV5-1 with TRBJ1-1; TRBD1 matches 7 bases. Germline lookup yields CDR1 SGHRS and CDR2 YFSETQ. This CDR3 spans 15 amino acids. V dropped 1 base and J dropped 1; count of bases not matched to a gene: 4.

The DNA for the CDR3 is TGTGCCAGCAGTGTGACAGGGTGGCCGATCTACGAGCAGTACTTC. Protein product: CASSVTGWPIYEQYF. This chain joins TRBV6-1 and TRBJ2-7, with TRBD1 matching over 7 bases. CDR1 MNHNS and CDR2 SASEGT come from the germline V gene. With V trimmed by 4 bases and J by 3 bases, 9 bases remained unmatched. CDR3 length equals 15 residues.

This clone was counted between two and nine times. The chain links TRBV18 to TRBJ2-1; D remains ambiguous. The CDR3 is 12 residues long. CDR1 and CDR2 from the germline V gene are KGHSH and LQKENI. V was clipped by 0 bases and J by 7 bases, with 4 bases between them. The CDR3 loop reads CASSPPRNEQFF. The CDR3 DNA is TGTGCCAGCTCACCACCGAGGAATGAGCAGTTCTTC.

This clone came up a few times. The chain has TRBV6-5 and TRBJ1-1; D is undetermined. There are 13 residues in the CDR3. With 2 bases removed from V and 5 bases from J, the gap between germline ends came to 9 bases. Germline V lookup: CDR1 MNHEY, CDR2 SVGAGI. The CDR3 nucleotides are TGTGCCAGCAGTTACAACGGCCTGACTGAAGCTTTCTTT. It yields the protein CASSYNGLTEAFF.

This clone appeared a single time. The chain is built from TRBV15 and TRBJ2-1; D unresolved. CDR1 LNHNV and CDR2 YYDKDF come from the germline V gene (reference sequence). With 4 bases removed from V and 4 bases from J, the gap between germline ends came to 5 bases. The CDR3 length is 12 residues. CDR3: CATSNLYNEQFF. As DNA, the CDR3 is TGTGCCACCAGCAATTTATACAATGAGCAGTTCTTC.

The chain is built from TRBV5-1 and TRBJ2-3, with unresolved D. Germline CDR1 reads SGHRS; CDR2 reads YFSETQ. The CDR3 consists of 13 residues. Trimming shortened V by 1 base and J by 2 bases, and 5 bases separated the two germline ends. CDR3: CASSLRTTDTQYF. The CDR3, as DNA: TGCGCCAGCAGCTTGAGGACCACAGATACGCAGTATTTT.

In its sample, this clone was seen a few times. The CDR3 nucleotides are TGTGCCACCAGCAGAATTGGGGAGGGGAGCGGCTACACCTTC. This gives the protein CATSRIGEGSGYTF. This chain connects TRBV15 to TRBJ1-2, with D maybe TRBD1 (5 bases). V dropped 2 bases and J dropped 8 bases, with 15 bases sitting between them. The CDR3 consists of 14 residues. CDR1 and CDR2 from the germline V gene are LNHNV and YYDKDF (reference sequence).

This clone has just a few counts. The same CDR3 can be traced to other DNA sequences in this sample. The J gene is TRBJ2-1, the V gene TRBV19; no clear D. Germline CDR1 reads LNHDA; CDR2 reads SQIVND (reference sequence). The CDR3 extends over 15 amino acids. The V gene lost 1 base and the J gene lost 5 bases, with 12 bases spanning the gap. The CDR3 coding sequence is TGTGCCAGTAGTATAGGACCACTGGAACACAATGAGCAGTTCTTC. Protein sequence: CASSIGPLEHNEQFF.

V gene TRBV29-1 combines with J gene TRBJ2-3; tentatively, D is TRBD2 (6 bases). Trimming took off 1 base at V and 6 bases at J, with 11 bases between the two ends. Germline CDR1 SQVTM, CDR2 ANQGSEA. The CDR3 is 13 amino acids. The CDR3 DNA reads as TGCAGCGTTGAAGGCGGGGCACGGGATACGCAGTATTTT. Translated: CSVEGGARDTQYF.

The V and J genes are TRBV10-1 and TRBJ2-7, with 7 bases identical to TRBD2. With 2 bases clipped from V and 6 bases from J, the junction kept 1 base outside the gene matches. This CDR3 is 12 amino acids long. Germline CDR1 and CDR2: WNHNN and SYGVQD (reference sequence). CDR3 bases: TGCGCCAGCAGTGAGGGACTAGGCGAGCAGTACTTC. This encodes CASSEGLGEQYF.